The next 25 T cell receptor beta chains were all read from a single sample in a study of blood T cells in healthy people across ages. A sample-barcoded 5' primer and a J-beta primer mix were used in a second PCR of roughly 7 to 12 cycles. TCRdb used MiXCR to reprocess the 5' RACE reads, holding one entry per CDR3 protein. Of approximately 800,000 distinct CDR3 sequences listed, 46% are singletons. The sample was blood. The source of these receptors is a man aged 80 or over in good health.

This sequence joins TRBV12-3 or TRBV12-4 and TRBJ2-1; TRBD2 aligns across 12 bases. The trim removed 2 bases at V and 5 bases at J, leaving 4 bases unmatched. The CDR3 length is 16 residues. CDR3 amino acids: CASSLSLAGGNNEQFF. Written as DNA, the CDR3 is TGTGCCAGCAGTTTAAGTCTAGCGGGAGGGAACAATGAGCAGTTCTTC.

Of note for this clonotype: At one boundary the junction diverges from the germline segment, which might be a read error. This chain links TRBV7-9 with TRBJ2-3; TRBD2 might be the D (5 bases). CDR3 length equals 12 residues. The germline gives CDR1 SEHNR, CDR2 FQNEAQ (reference sequence). CDR3 DNA sequence: TGTGCCAGCGCCCCCCTGGGAGATACACAGTATTTT. Encoded protein: CASAPLGDTQYF.

J is TRBJ2-6 and V is TRBV6-5; maybe TRBD1 (5 bases). The CDR3 extends over 16 amino acids. The germline CDR1 and CDR2 sequences are MNHEY and SVGAGI. The V end was cut by 5 bases, the J end by 0 bases, with 11 bases between. The CDR3: CASSRQPNSGANVLTF. The CDR3 DNA reads TGTGCCAGCAGTCGACAGCCGAACTCTGGGGCCAACGTCCTGACTTTC.

This chain uses TRBV6-5 with TRBJ2-7; a weak D match, TRBD2 (6 bases). Germline V CDR1 and CDR2: MNHEY, SVGAGI. V was clipped by 0 bases and J by 0 bases, with 9 bases between them. This CDR3 has 15 amino acids. The DNA of the CDR3 is TGTGCCAGCAGTTACTCCACGGGAGACTCCTACGAGCAGTACTTC. This encodes CASSYSTGDSYEQYF.

The chain joins TRBV7-9 to TRBJ2-3; either TRBD1 or TRBD2 may supply D (6 bases each). V was shortened by 4 bases and J by 0 bases, with 17 bases between the two germline ends. The CDR3 contains 17 residues. Germline CDR1 is SEHNR and CDR2 is FQNEAQ (reference sequence). The CDR3 protein is CASSSPRGRTSTDTQYF. As DNA, the CDR3 is TGTGCCAGCAGCTCCCCCCGGGGGCGGACTAGCACAGATACGCAGTATTTT.

With regard to this clonotype: This sequence may be a read error, since a much larger clone differs from it by one base. This chain links TRBV5-1 with TRBJ1-5; no definite D call. Per germline, CDR1 SGHRS and CDR2 YFSETQ. This CDR3 is 13 amino acids long. The CDR3 region is CASGLAGYQPQHF. The CDR3 DNA reads TGCGCCAGCGGCTTGGCGGGTTATCAGCCCCAGCATTTT.

Points on this clonotype: The junction departs from the called germline gene at one end, perhaps through a read error. This sequence joins TRBV20-1 and TRBJ2-3; possibly TRBD2 for D (6 bases). This CDR3 has 14 amino acids. Germline loops: CDR1 DFQATT, CDR2 SNEGSKA (reference sequence). CDR3 DNA: TGCAGTGCTGGTCTTAGCGGCAACACAGGTACGCAGTATTTT. It translates to CSAGLSGNTGTQYF.

The J gene is TRBJ2-3, the V gene TRBV7-3, with 11 nucleotides matching TRBD2. Trimming took 3 bases from V and 2 from J; bases not matched to a gene: 1. Germline CDR1 is SGHTA and CDR2 is FQGTGA. The CDR3 sequence is 15 residues long. CDR3 DNA: TGTGCCAGCAGCTTTAGCGGGAGGGACACAGATACGCAGTATTTT. This translates into CASSFSGRDTDTQYF.

The V call is TRBV5-5, the J call TRBJ2-5; D may be TRBD1 (5 bases). The CDR3 has 14 residues. V lost 3 bases, J lost 2 bases, and 11 bases lay in between. From germline, CDR1 is SGHKS and CDR2 YYEKEE (reference sequence). The CDR3 loop reads CASSSQERQETQYF. In DNA, the CDR3 is TGTGCCAGCAGCTCACAGGAGCGACAAGAGACCCAGTACTTC.

This clonotype appeared a few times. The rearrangement uses TRBV4-2 and TRBJ2-5; 11 nucleotides agree with TRBD2. The CDR3 covers 14 residues. J lost 5 bases, V lost 4 bases, and 3 bases had no gene match. Germline-derived CDR1 and CDR2 are LGHNA and YNFKEQ. The CDR3 bases are TGTGCCAGCAGCCCTAGCGGGAGGATGGAGACCCAGTACTTC. It encodes CASSPSGRMETQYF.

The chain employs TRBV2 and TRBJ2-6; 13 bases fit TRBD2. V dropped 7 bases and J dropped 0; count of bases not matched to a gene: 3. Germline lookup yields CDR1 SNHLY and CDR2 FYNNEI. The CDR3 is 17 amino acids. For the CDR3, the DNA is TGTGCCAGCAAGGGGACTAGCGGGGCCTCTGGGGCCAACGTCCTGACTTTC. Translated, it gives CASKGTSGASGANVLTF.

The chain is built from TRBV20-1 and TRBJ2-1, with TRBD2 identical over 10 bases. Germline lookup yields CDR1 DFQATT and CDR2 SNEGSKA (reference sequence). This CDR3 has 15 amino acids. Unmatched junction bases numbered 11, after V lost 5 bases and J lost 7 bases. The CDR3 DNA reads TGCAGTGCTCCCCGTACTAGCGGGAATTTGAATGAGCAGTTCTTC. It specifies CSAPRTSGNLNEQFF.

This sequence joins TRBV18 and TRBJ2-1, with a tentative D call TRBD1 (6 bases). The V end was cut by 6 bases, the J end by 12 bases, with 12 bases between. The CDR3 spans 11 residues. Germline V gives CDR1 KGHSH, CDR2 LQKENI. CDR3 sequence: CASSAQGGQFF. CDR3 nucleotides: TGTGCCAGCTCGGCACAGGGTGGGCAGTTCTTC.

This clonotype occurred once. The rearrangement uses TRBV20-1 and TRBJ1-2; TRBD1 agrees at 8 bases. V lost 1 base to trimming and J lost 7 bases; unmatched junction nucleotides: 5. CDR3 length: 13 residues. Germline V gene lookup returns CDR1 DFQATT and CDR2 SNEGSKA (reference sequence). The CDR3 loop reads CSARARGLGGYTF. CDR3 sequence (DNA): TGCAGTGCTAGAGCCAGGGGGCTCGGTGGCTACACCTTC.

The gene calls are TRBV4-1 and TRBJ2-1; TRBD2 matches 7 bases. CDR1 and CDR2 (germline): MGHRA, YSYEKL. The CDR3 runs 15 residues. The junction had 10 bases not matched to a gene; V was cut back by 1 base and J by 10 bases. For the CDR3, the DNA is TGCGCCAGCAGCCAAGGATACGGCAGGGACTACGAGCAGTTCTTC. Translating gives CASSQGYGRDYEQFF.

This clonotype was observed a few times. The chain uses TRBV5-1 and TRBJ1-4; D ambiguous. Trimming took 4 bases from V and 8 from J, leaving 9 bases between them. The CDR3 is 12 residues long. CDR1 is SGHRS and CDR2 is YFSETQ in the germline V gene. CDR3 DNA sequence: TGCGCCAGCAGCGCGGATACGGAAAAACTGTTTTTT. This encodes CASSADTEKLFF. The complete variable domain, with remaining parts taken from reference TRBV5-1 and TRBJ1-4, reads KAGVTQTPRYLIKTRGQQVTLSCSPISGHRSVSWYQQTPGQGLQFLFEYFSETQRNKGNFPGRFSGRQFSNSRSEMNVSTLELGDSALYLCASSADTEKLFFGSGTQLSVL.

The chain joins TRBV2 to TRBJ2-5, with D uncertain. This CDR3 region has 15 residues. Germline V gene sequence: CDR1 SNHLY, CDR2 FYNNEI. Trimming took off 8 bases at V and 11 bases at J, with 27 bases between the two ends. The CDR3: CASWSRKTPEGEQYF. CDR3 nucleotide sequence: TGTGCCAGCTGGAGTCGCAAGACCCCGGAAGGAGAGCAGTACTTC.

The V call is TRBV20-1, the J call TRBJ2-7; no reliable D call. V was cut by 0 bases and J by 5 bases, with 5 bases left in between. The germline gives CDR1 DFQATT, CDR2 SNEGSKA (reference sequence). This CDR3 is built from 11 residues. The CDR3 nucleotides read TGCAGTGCTAGAGATGACCACGAGCAGTACTTC. Translated, it gives CSARDDHEQYF.

The chain uses TRBV7-2 and TRBJ2-7, with 7 bases identical to TRBD2. V was clipped by 0 bases and J by 1 base; unmatched bases: 6. CDR1 is SGHTA and CDR2 is FQGNSA in the germline V gene. The CDR3 totals 16 residues. CDR3 in DNA: TGTGCCAGCAGCTTAGCGGGAGGGCGGTCTTCCTACGAGCAGTACTTC. It encodes CASSLAGGRSSYEQYF.

This clonotype came up many times. J is TRBJ2-1 and V is TRBV20-1; TRBD1 aligns across 9 bases. Germline trimming cut 1 base from V and 4 bases from J; bases unmatched to any gene: 17. Germline CDR1 DFQATT, CDR2 SNEGSKA (reference sequence). The CDR3 extends over 19 amino acids. The CDR3 DNA follows: TGCAGTGCTAGAGCAACAGGGGGCCGTGGGACCAAGGGGTACAATGAGCAGTTCTTC. Encoded protein: CSARATGGRGTKGYNEQFF.

This clonotype was observed at least ten times. This chain joins TRBV29-1 and TRBJ2-6, with D unclear. Trimming removed 4 bases at V and 0 bases at J, with 4 bases between. Germline V lookup: CDR1 SQVTM, CDR2 ANQGSEA. The CDR3 spans 13 residues. This chain's CDR3 is CSVGSSGANVLTF. The CDR3 DNA follows: TGCAGCGTTGGAAGCTCTGGGGCCAACGTCCTGACTTTC. Based on the CDR3 plus reference TRBV29-1 and TRBJ2-6, the full variable domain is SAVISQKPSRDICQRGTSLTIQCQVDSQVTMMFWYRQQPGQSLTLIATANQGSEATYESGFVIDKFPISRPNLTFSTLTVSNMSPEDSSIYLCSVGSSGANVLTFGAGSRLTVL.

J is TRBJ2-3 and V is TRBV5-1; a weak D match, TRBD2 (5 bases). Trimming cost V 3 bases and J 2 bases, with 16 bases left between them. Germline V lookup: CDR1 SGHRS, CDR2 YFSETQ. The length of the CDR3 is 16 residues. The CDR3 region is CASSSRASRLTDTQYF. The DNA of the CDR3 is TGCGCCAGCAGCTCTCGGGCTAGCCGACTCACAGATACGCAGTATTTT.

J is TRBJ2-1 and V is TRBV28; 14 bases agree with TRBD2. The germline V gene encodes CDR1 MDHEN and CDR2 SYDVKM. The V segment lost 8 bases and the J segment 12 bases; nucleotides outside the gene matches: 9. The CDR3 extends over 14 amino acids. CDR3 sequence (DNA): TGTGCCAGCGGCCCGGGACTAGCGGGAGTAGGGCAGTTCTTC. It encodes CASGPGLAGVGQFF.

This rearrangement joins TRBV7-9 to TRBJ2-4; 10 nucleotides agree with TRBD1. V was clipped by 5 bases and J by 8 bases; unmatched bases: 6. Germline V gives CDR1 SEHNR, CDR2 FQNEAQ (reference sequence). The CDR3 runs 14 residues. In nucleotides, the CDR3 is TGTGCCAGCAGCCAACCCGGGACAGGGGACATTCAGTACTTC. Protein product: CASSQPGTGDIQYF.

The V gene is TRBV7-3, the J gene TRBJ2-7, with a weak D call TRBD2 (5 bases). Trimming shortened V by 2 bases and J by 7 bases, and 15 bases separated the two germline ends. Germline V gene sequence: CDR1 SGHTA, CDR2 FQGTGA. The CDR3 is made up of 14 amino acids. The CDR3 spells CASSLAGGNNEQYF. In DNA, the CDR3 is TGTGCCAGCAGCTTAGCCGGAGGAAACAATGAGCAGTACTTC.